This entry lists 10 T cell receptor beta chains sequenced from one sample in a study of T cell responses to AZD1222 COVID-19 vaccine. Profiling relied on immunoSEQ multiplex PCR, and the TCRdb table lists in-frame clones only, not all of them. Altogether about 120,000 clones are present, 85% to 95% being singletons, with the ten largest covering about 3%. The sequenced sample was peripheral blood, obtained on day 0 of AZD1222 vaccination. Source of these receptors: an adult in good health.

The genes are TRBV19 and TRBJ2-2; D is undetermined. The V end was cut by 10 bases, the J end by 6 bases, with 15 bases between. This CDR3 is 13 amino acids long. Germline V gene data show CDR1 as LNHDA and CDR2 as SQIVND (reference sequence). The CDR3 is CATKLGGAGELFF. The CDR3 nucleotides are TGTGCCACCAAGCTCGGCGGCGCCGGGGAGCTGTTTTTT.

The chain carries TRBV25-1 and TRBJ1-2; D is ambiguous. Germline-derived CDR1 and CDR2 are MGHDK and SYGVNS. Trimming left V 10 bases short and J 4 bases short, with 10 bases between. The CDR3 extends over 11 amino acids. In DNA, the CDR3 is TGTGCCACCCTAACTGGCTATGGCTACACCTTC. The encoded protein is CATLTGYGYTF.

The chain uses TRBV5-4 and TRBJ2-1; D ambiguous. This CDR3 spans 13 amino acids. Trimming pared 0 bases from V and 10 bases from J, leaving 11 bases between. Germline CDR1 is SGHNT and CDR2 is YYREEE (reference sequence). The CDR3 spells CASSLEPRLEQFF. In DNA, the CDR3 is TGTGCCAGCAGCTTGGAGCCCAGGCTAGAGCAGTTCTTC.

The rearrangement uses TRBV28 and TRBJ2-7, with TRBD2 matching 8 bases. CDR1 is MDHEN and CDR2 is SYDVKM in the germline V gene. There are 13 residues in the CDR3. Trimming at V came to 5 bases and at J to 5 bases, leaving 5 bases not matched to a gene. This CDR3 is CASSREGLNEQYF. The DNA for the CDR3 is TGTGCCAGCAGTCGGGAGGGCCTAAACGAGCAGTACTTC. Full variable domain (outside the CDR3, taken from reference TRBV28 and TRBJ2-7): DVKVTQSSRYLVKRTGEKVFLECVQDMDHENMFWYRQDPGLGLRLIYFSYDVKMKEKGDIPEGYSVSREKKERFSLILESASTNQTSMYLCASSREGLNEQYFGPGTRLTVT.

This clone occurred once. The chain couples TRBV5-1 to TRBJ1-5; perhaps TRBD1 as D (6 bases). CDR3 length: 15 residues. The V gene lost 1 base and the J gene lost 4 bases, with 12 bases spanning the gap. From germline, CDR1 is SGHRS and CDR2 YFSETQ. CDR3 sequence (DNA): TGCGCCAGCAGCTTGACAGGGTTCGGAAATCAGCCCCAGCATTTT. Its translation: CASSLTGFGNQPQHF.

J is TRBJ1-1 and V is TRBV21-1. TRBV21-1 is a listed pseudogene. The CDR3 extends over 15 amino acids. This chain's CDR3 is CASSKVGGLTTEAFF. The CDR3 DNA sequence: TGTGCCAGCAGCAAGGTGGGGGGTTTGACCACTGAAGCTTTCTTT.

The chain recombines TRBV28 with TRBJ2-7, with D perhaps assigned TRBD1 or TRBD2 (5 bases each). The germline V gene encodes CDR1 MDHEN and CDR2 SYDVKM. The CDR3 runs 14 residues. V was shortened by 5 bases and J by 3 bases, with 14 bases between the two germline ends. CDR3 region: CASSKRGGRYEQYF. The CDR3, as DNA: TGTGCCAGCAGTAAAAGGGGCGGGCGCTACGAGCAGTACTTC.

The chain links TRBV28 to TRBJ2-1, with TRBD2 matching over 13 bases. The V gene's germline CDR1 is MDHEN and CDR2 SYDVKM. With 4 bases clipped from V and 6 bases from J, the junction kept 3 bases outside the gene matches. The CDR3 is made up of 15 amino acids. The CDR3 DNA sequence: TGTGCCAGCAGTTGGACTAGCGGGGGACGCAATGAGCAGTTCTTC. Encoded protein: CASSWTSGGRNEQFF.

The chain has TRBV19 and TRBJ1-2; TRBD1 agrees at 8 bases. J lost 4 bases, V lost 0 bases, and 4 bases had no gene match. The CDR3 contains 15 residues. Looked up from germline, CDR1 is LNHDA and CDR2 is SQIVND (reference sequence). CDR3 DNA: TGTGCCAGTAGTATAGACGACAGGGGAAGCTATGGCTACACCTTC. Encoded protein: CASSIDDRGSYGYTF. Filled out from reference TRBV19 and TRBJ1-2, the complete variable domain reads DGGITQSPKYLFRKEGQNVTLSCEQNLNHDAMYWYRQDPGQGLRLIYYSQIVNDFQKGDIAEGYSVSREKKESFPLTVTSAQKNPTAFYLCASSIDDRGSYGYTFGSGTRLTVV.

This clone turned up a few times. The V and J genes are TRBV5-1 and TRBJ2-3; the match to TRBD2 covers 8 bases. This CDR3 contains 14 residues. Trimming removed 2 bases from V and 6 bases from J; junction bases left unmatched: 5. Per germline, CDR1 SGHRS and CDR2 YFSETQ. As DNA, the CDR3 is TGCGCCAGCAGCTTAGGACTAGCAGTGGATACGCAGTATTTT. The encoded protein is CASSLGLAVDTQYF. Combining the CDR3 with reference TRBV5-1 and TRBJ2-3 gives the whole variable domain KAGVTQTPRYLIKTRGQQVTLSCSPISGHRSVSWYQQTPGQGLQFLFEYFSETQRNKGNFPGRFSGRQFSNSRSEMNVSTLELGDSALYLCASSLGLAVDTQYFGPGTRLTVL.